This T cell receptor beta chain was found in a study of T-cell reconstitution after alpha-beta-depleted transplantation in children. V was pared by 5 bases and J by 1 base, with 16 bases between. The CDR3 has 16 amino acids. Germline V CDR1 and CDR2: SGHAT, FQNNGV. Construction of the TCRbeta library involved unique molecular identifiers. One entry per CDR3 protein, called by TCRdb with MiXCR from the PCR reads. Of hundreds of thousands of distinct CDR3 sequences listed, around 18% are singletons. This rearrangement joins TRBV11-2 to TRBJ2-3, with D perhaps matching TRBD1 or TRBD2 (5 bases each). The origin of this receptor is a human donor who donated a stem cell graft to a child with acute lymphoblastic leukemia. Sequencing used PBMCs from the stem cell graft donor, obtained from the stem cell graft. The CDR3 here is CASSEGSWGGTDTQYF. The CDR3 DNA reads TGTGCCAGCAGCGAGGGCAGTTGGGGCGGCACAGATACGCAGTATTTT.